The 8 T cell receptor beta chains below all came from one sample that was sequenced in a study of cytomegalovirus exposure and HLA in healthy donors. The primer mix had 60 Vbeta and 13 Jbeta primers. The protocol was immunoSEQ multiplex PCR, while the TCRdb copy is restricted to in-frame clones and leaves out a portion. The profile shows approximately 210,000 clones, 70% to 90% of them singletons. The sample comprised PBMCs. The receptors shown here come from a woman younger than 30 in good health and CMV-seronegative.

The chain recombines TRBV19 with TRBJ2-5; a weak D match, TRBD2 (6 bases). The J call is doubtful: the DNA matches TRBJ2-7 better. This CDR3 comprises 13 residues. Germline CDR1 LNHDA, CDR2 SQIVND (reference sequence). In DNA, the CDR3 is TGTGCCAGTCGGGGGACCTACCGCTACGAGCAGTACTTC. This translates into CASRGTYRYEQYF.

V usage is TRBV19 and J usage is TRBJ2-2; no reliable D call. This CDR3 comprises 17 residues. The V end was cut by 3 bases, the J end by 0 bases, with 14 bases between. The V gene's germline CDR1 is LNHDA and CDR2 SQIVND (reference sequence). Here the CDR3 reads CASSIGPGSTNTGELFF. The DNA for the CDR3 is TGTGCCAGTAGTATTGGCCCCGGGTCTACGAACACCGGGGAGCTGTTTTTT.

DNA of the CDR3: TGTGCCAGTAGTGTTTCATCGACTCTAGCCAAAAACATTCAGTACTTC. It codes for CASSVSSTLAKNIQYF. V usage is TRBV19 and J usage is TRBJ2-4; unclear D gene. V gave up 5 bases and J gave up 0 bases, with 14 bases separating them. The CDR3 extends over 16 amino acids. Germline values: CDR1 LNHDA, CDR2 SQIVND (reference sequence).

J is TRBJ2-3 and V is TRBV5-6; 12 bases fit TRBD1. The CDR3 contains 16 residues. CDR1 and CDR2 (germline): SGHDT, YYEEEE. Trimming removed 3 bases from V and 5 bases from J; junction bases left unmatched: 7. The CDR3 sequence is CASSWGGQGAGDTQYF. CDR3 bases: TGTGCCAGCAGCTGGGGGGGACAGGGGGCGGGAGATACGCAGTATTTT.

This clone was detected only a few times. V and J are TRBV25-1 and TRBJ1-5; TRBD1 matches 10 bases. CDR1 MGHDK and CDR2 SYGVNS come from the germline V gene. The CDR3 runs 17 residues. V was pared by 3 bases and J by 6 bases, with 11 bases of the junction left unmatched. CDR3 protein: CASSDSPGQGKSQPQHF. DNA of the CDR3: TGTGCCAGCAGTGACTCGCCGGGACAGGGGAAAAGTCAGCCCCAGCATTTT.

This chain connects TRBV5-6 to TRBJ2-1; possible D gene TRBD2, 6 bases. Germline V gene lookup returns CDR1 SGHDT and CDR2 YYEEEE. The V end was cut by 4 bases, the J end by 5 bases, with 13 bases between. This CDR3 contains 14 residues. This CDR3 is CASSTGLRHNEQFF. Here the CDR3 DNA reads TGTGCCAGCAGCACGGGACTCCGTCACAATGAGCAGTTCTTC.

The V and J genes are TRBV6-5 and TRBJ1-2; D not certain. Per the germline V gene, CDR1 is MNHEY and CDR2 is SVGAGI. CDR3 length: 14 residues. Trimming pared 1 base from V and 7 bases from J, leaving 13 bases between. The CDR3 loop reads CASSYLPRESGYTF. The CDR3 DNA reads TGTGCCAGCAGTTACTTACCGAGGGAGAGTGGCTACACCTTC.

This clone occurred a few times. The chain joins TRBV19 to TRBJ2-5; 11 bases match TRBD2. The junction had 8 bases not matched to a gene; V was cut back by 6 bases and J by 2 bases. The CDR3 consists of 16 residues. Per the germline V gene, CDR1 is LNHDA and CDR2 is SQIVND (reference sequence). CDR3 sequence: CASRPGTSGFQETQYF. DNA of the CDR3: TGTGCCAGTAGGCCCGGGACTAGCGGATTTCAAGAGACCCAGTACTTC.